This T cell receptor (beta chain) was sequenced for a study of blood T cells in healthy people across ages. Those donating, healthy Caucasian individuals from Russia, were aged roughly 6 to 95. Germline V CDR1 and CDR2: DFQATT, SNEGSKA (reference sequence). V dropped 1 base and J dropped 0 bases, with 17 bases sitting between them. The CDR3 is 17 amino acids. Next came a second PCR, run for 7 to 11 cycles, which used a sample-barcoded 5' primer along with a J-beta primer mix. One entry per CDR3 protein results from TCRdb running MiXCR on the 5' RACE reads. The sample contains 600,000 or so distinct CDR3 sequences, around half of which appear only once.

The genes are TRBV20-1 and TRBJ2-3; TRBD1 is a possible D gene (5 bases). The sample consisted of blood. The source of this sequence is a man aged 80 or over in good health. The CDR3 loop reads CSARGADTLSSTDTQYF. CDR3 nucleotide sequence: TGCAGTGCTAGAGGGGCGGACACTCTCTCTAGCACAGATACGCAGTATTTT.